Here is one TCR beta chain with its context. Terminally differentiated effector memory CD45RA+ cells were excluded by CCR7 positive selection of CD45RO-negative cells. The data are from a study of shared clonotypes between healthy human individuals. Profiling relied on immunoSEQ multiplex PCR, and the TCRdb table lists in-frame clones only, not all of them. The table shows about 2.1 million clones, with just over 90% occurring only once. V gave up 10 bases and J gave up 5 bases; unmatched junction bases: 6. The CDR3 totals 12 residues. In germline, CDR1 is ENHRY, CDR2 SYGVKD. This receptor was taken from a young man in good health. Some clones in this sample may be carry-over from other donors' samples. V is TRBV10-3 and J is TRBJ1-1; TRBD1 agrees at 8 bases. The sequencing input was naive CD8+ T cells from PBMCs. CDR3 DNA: TGTGCCACCCAGGGGGCGAGGACTGAAGCTTTCTTT. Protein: CATQGARTEAFF.